These 18 T cell receptor beta chains were sequenced from one sample in a study of blood T cell repertoires in COVID-19. Only in-frame clones appear in the TCRdb table, and some are missing; sequencing was by immunoSEQ multiplex PCR. The table has hundreds of thousands of clones, roughly 86% seen once. Sequencing was done on a sample of PBMCs or T cells enriched from blood (not recorded which). Receptors were obtained from a woman aged 45-65 years who had recovered from COVID-19.

V gene TRBV5-1 combines with J gene TRBJ2-7; 7 nucleotides agree with TRBD1. V lost 4 bases, J lost 6 bases, and 16 bases stayed unmatched. CDR1 is SGHRS, CDR2 YFSETQ, per germline. The CDR3 runs to 16 residues. CDR3: CASSRDITGVRGEQYF. The CDR3 DNA is TGCGCCAGCAGCCGCGACATTACAGGGGTGAGGGGCGAGCAGTACTTC.

The rearrangement links TRBV5-4 to TRBJ1-6; no definite D call. This CDR3 spans 15 amino acids. With 9 bases removed from V and 7 bases from J, the gap between germline ends came to 20 bases. The germline V gene has CDR1 SGHNT and CDR2 YYREEE (reference sequence). The CDR3 sequence: CATSQGAMINSPLHF. In nucleotides, the CDR3 is TGTGCCACATCCCAAGGAGCGATGATAAATTCACCCCTCCACTTT.

This clone was counted only a few times. This chain joins TRBV12-5 and TRBJ1-2; 7 nucleotides align to TRBD1. Germline V gives CDR1 LGHNT, CDR2 FRNRAP. V trimming: 2 bases; J trimming: 14 bases; junction bases outside the gene matches: 17. The length of the CDR3 is 15 residues. The CDR3 is CASGLSQGLRSGATF. CDR3 DNA: TGTGCTAGTGGTTTGTCACAGGGGCTTCGGTCGGGCGCGACCTTC.

This chain uses TRBV5-4 with TRBJ2-7; TRBD1 aligns across 8 bases. The CDR3 is 14 residues long. V gave up 4 bases and J gave up 1 base; unmatched junction bases: 4. Germline CDR1 SGHNT, CDR2 YYREEE (reference sequence). The CDR3 DNA follows: TGTGCCAGCAGCACGGACAGGGTATCCTACGAGCAGTACTTC. Translation: CASSTDRVSYEQYF.

The CDR3 coding sequence is TGTGCCAGCAAGGGACTTAACTCCTACGAGCAGTACTTC. Its translation is CASKGLNSYEQYF. The rearrangement uses TRBV6-5 and TRBJ2-7; possibly TRBD2 for D (6 bases). Trimming took 7 bases from V and 0 from J, leaving 10 bases between them. Germline V lookup: CDR1 MNHEY, CDR2 SVGAGI. This CDR3 spans 13 amino acids.

The rearrangement links TRBV29-1 to TRBJ1-6, with 7 bases aligning to TRBD1. Germline V gene lookup returns CDR1 SQVTM and CDR2 ANQGSEA. The CDR3 sequence is 17 residues long. The ends lost 6 bases at V and 9 bases at J; junction bases unmatched: 20. CDR3 sequence reads: CSVEKVPGTAGGSPLHF. CDR3 DNA: TGCAGCGTGGAGAAGGTTCCTGGGACAGCCGGAGGTTCACCCCTCCACTTT.

This chain links TRBV9 with TRBJ2-7; the D gene is possibly TRBD1 (6 bases). Germline V lookup: CDR1 SGDLS, CDR2 YYNGEE. V lost 4 bases, J lost 2 bases, and 13 bases lay in between. CDR3 length: 14 residues. This CDR3 reads CASSLSTGPYEQYF. In DNA, the CDR3 is TGTGCCAGCAGCCTATCGACAGGACCCTACGAGCAGTACTTC. Looking up the rest from reference TRBV9 and TRBJ2-7 gives the full variable domain: DSGVTQTPKHLITATGQRVTLRCSPRSGDLSVYWYQQSLDQGLQFLIQYYNGEERAKGNILERFSAQQFPDLHSELNLSSLELGDSALYFCASSLSTGPYEQYFGPGTRLTVT.

Worth noting for this clone: Distinct nucleotide sequences in the sample also encode this CDR3. The J gene is TRBJ1-1, the V gene TRBV30, with unresolved D. CDR1 is GTSNPN and CDR2 is SVGIG in the germline V gene (reference sequence). The CDR3 runs to 13 residues. V was trimmed by 1 base and J by 0 bases, leaving 6 bases between them. The CDR3 loop reads CAWSGQLNTEAFF. CDR3 DNA: TGTGCCTGGAGTGGGCAGTTGAACACTGAAGCTTTCTTT.

The rearrangement joins TRBV27 to TRBJ2-1, with TRBD2 matching 10 bases. CDR3 length equals 13 residues. Germline CDR1 is MNHEY and CDR2 is SMNVEV (reference sequence). The V segment lost 4 bases and the J segment 12 bases; nucleotides outside the gene matches: 6. This CDR3 is CASSSFLAGGQFF. CDR3 sequence (DNA): TGTGCCAGCAGTTCTTTCTTAGCGGGAGGGCAGTTCTTC.

The rearrangement links TRBV10-2 to TRBJ2-3, with 9 bases fitting TRBD1. The CDR3 runs 14 residues. V gave up 5 bases and J gave up 3 bases; unmatched junction bases: 3. CDR1 is WSHSY and CDR2 is SAAADI in the germline V gene. The CDR3 DNA reads TGCGCCAGCAGTCCGGGACAGGGAACAGATACGCAGTATTTT. Translating it yields CASSPGQGTDTQYF.

The V and J genes are TRBV7-3 and TRBJ1-1; weak D call: TRBD1 (5 bases). V lost 6 bases to trimming and J lost 3 bases, with 11 bases between them. Germline CDR1 is SGHTA and CDR2 is FQGTGA. The CDR3 loop spans 13 amino acids. CDR3 nucleotide sequence: TGTGCCAGCAGTTCTCTAGGGGACACTGAAGCTTTCTTT. Protein sequence: CASSSLGDTEAFF.

The chain joins TRBV3-1 (or the pseudogene TRBV3-2) to TRBJ1-2; a weak D match, TRBD1 (6 bases). Germline values: CDR1 LGHDT, CDR2 YNNKEL (reference sequence). The CDR3 is 13 residues long. V gave up 4 bases and J gave up 1 base, with 7 bases separating them. The CDR3 protein is CASSLQGNYGYTF. In DNA, the CDR3 is TGTGCCAGCAGCCTACAGGGTAACTATGGCTACACCTTC.

The chain uses TRBV28 and TRBJ1-5, with 9 bases identical to TRBD1. This CDR3 spans 13 amino acids. V shed 7 bases, J shed 5 bases, and the junction held 3 bases outside the gene matches. The germline gives CDR1 MDHEN, CDR2 SYDVKM. The CDR3 sequence is CASNRGRHQPQHF. DNA for the CDR3: TGTGCCAGCAACAGGGGGCGCCATCAGCCCCAGCATTTT.

CDR3 sequence (DNA): TGTGCCAGCAGTCTAAACTCCGGGACAGGACTATACAATGAGCAGTTCTTC. Amino acid sequence: CASSLNSGTGLYNEQFF. J is TRBJ2-1 and V is TRBV25-1; 8 bases align to TRBD1. The CDR3 is made up of 17 amino acids. Germline CDR1 is MGHDK and CDR2 is SYGVNS. V was clipped by 5 bases and J by 4 bases; unmatched bases: 13.

The chain has TRBV5-1 and TRBJ2-2; 9 positions agree with TRBD1. Germline trimming cut 3 bases from V and 4 bases from J; bases unmatched to any gene: 7. The CDR3 covers 16 residues. Germline V gene lookup returns CDR1 SGHRS and CDR2 YFSETQ. The CDR3 sequence is CASSSRGQGLTGELFF. The CDR3 bases are TGCGCCAGCAGCTCCCGGGGACAGGGTCTCACCGGGGAGCTGTTTTTT.

V and J are TRBV5-1 and TRBJ2-1, with TRBD1 matching over 7 bases. This CDR3 is built from 15 residues. Trimming took 1 base from V and 6 from J; bases not matched to a gene: 7. CDR1 is SGHRS, CDR2 YFSETQ, per germline. CDR3 sequence (DNA): TGCGCCAGCAGCTTGATACAGGGGCTGGGCAATGAGCAGTTCTTC. This gives the protein CASSLIQGLGNEQFF.

The sample holds one count of this clone. CDR3 region: CASSLEAGSYEKLFF. In nucleotides, the CDR3 is TGCGCCAGCAGCTTGGAGGCGGGTTCTTATGAAAAACTGTTTTTT. The chain couples TRBV5-1 to TRBJ1-4; D ambiguous. Germline CDR1 SGHRS, CDR2 YFSETQ. Trimming removed 0 bases from V and 6 bases from J, with 12 bases in between. The CDR3 length is 15 residues.

The CDR3 coding sequence is TGTGCCAGCAGCCGGCGGACAGACAGCTCCTACGAGCAGTACTTC. Its protein product is CASSRRTDSSYEQYF. The chain uses TRBV3-1 (or the pseudogene TRBV3-2) and TRBJ2-7; the D gene is possibly TRBD1 (6 bases). V shed 4 bases and J shed 0 bases, with 13 bases lying between them. Germline V gene sequence: CDR1 LGHDT, CDR2 YNNKEL (reference sequence). This CDR3 has 15 residues.